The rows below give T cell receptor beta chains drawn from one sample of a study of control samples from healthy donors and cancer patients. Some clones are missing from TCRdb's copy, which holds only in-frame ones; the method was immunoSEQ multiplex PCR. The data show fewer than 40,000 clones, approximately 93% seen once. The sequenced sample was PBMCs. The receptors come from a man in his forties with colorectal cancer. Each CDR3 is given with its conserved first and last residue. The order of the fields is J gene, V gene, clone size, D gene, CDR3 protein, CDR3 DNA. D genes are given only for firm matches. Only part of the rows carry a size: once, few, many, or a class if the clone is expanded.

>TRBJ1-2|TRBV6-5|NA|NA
CASSYSGGRNYGYTF
TGTGCCAGCAGTTACTCCGGGGGGCGCAACTATGGCTACACCTTC
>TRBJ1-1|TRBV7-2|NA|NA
CASSFDGGNTEAFF
TGTGCCAGCAGCTTCGACGGGGGCAACACTGAAGCTTTCTTT
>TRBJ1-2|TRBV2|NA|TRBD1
CASSDQGGTTGYTF
TGTGCCAGCAGTGACCAGGGGGGGACAACTGGCTACACCTTC
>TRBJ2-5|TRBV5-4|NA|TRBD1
CASSLGGGQGAQETQYF
TGTGCCAGCAGCTTGGGGGGCGGACAGGGGGCACAAGAGACCCAGTACTTC
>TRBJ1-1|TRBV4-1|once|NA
CASSQDSYLGGAFF
TGCGCCAGCAGCCAAGATTCCTACCTCGGAGGAGCTTTCTTT
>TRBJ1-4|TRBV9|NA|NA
CASSPNTAGGEKLFF
TGTGCCAGCAGCCCAAACACGGCCGGCGGTGAAAAACTGTTTTTT
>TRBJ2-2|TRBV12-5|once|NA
CASGLARGYPNTGELFF
TGTGCTAGTGGTTTGGCCCGCGGCTACCCGAACACCGGGGAGCTGTTTTTT
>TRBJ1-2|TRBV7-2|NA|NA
CASSRVDGYTF
TGTGCCAGCAGCAGGGTGGATGGCTACACCTTC
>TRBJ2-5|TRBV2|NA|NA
CASSVVERETQYF
TGTGCCAGCAGTGTTGTAGAACGGGAGACCCAGTACTTC
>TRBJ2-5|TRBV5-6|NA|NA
CASSQGGKGETQYF
TGTGCCAGCAGCCAAGGAGGGAAGGGAGAGACCCAGTACTTC
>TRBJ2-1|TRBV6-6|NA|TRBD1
CASSPASGTGSNNEQFF
TGTGCCAGCAGTCCGGCTTCCGGGACAGGGAGTAACAATGAGCAGTTCTTC
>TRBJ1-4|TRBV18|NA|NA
CASSQKRGTMHEKLFF
TGTGCCAGCTCACAAAAGAGAGGGACGATGCATGAAAAACTGTTTTTT
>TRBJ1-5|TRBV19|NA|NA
CASSIVLAGYQPQHF
TGTGCCAGTAGTATAGTATTGGCGGGGTATCAGCCCCAGCATTTT
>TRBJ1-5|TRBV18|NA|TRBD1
CASSSTGGNQPQHF
TGTGCCAGCTCATCGACAGGGGGCAATCAGCCCCAGCATTTT
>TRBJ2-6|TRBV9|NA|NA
CASSTRHKPSSGANVLTF
TGTGCCAGCAGCACAAGACATAAACCTTCCTCTGGGGCCAACGTCCTGACTTTC
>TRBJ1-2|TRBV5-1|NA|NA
CASSLDTRDHGYTF
TGCGCCAGCAGCCTAGACACGAGGGACCATGGCTACACCTTC
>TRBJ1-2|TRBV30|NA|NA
CASPRMDYGYTF
TGTGCCTCCCCGAGGATGGACTATGGCTACACCTTC
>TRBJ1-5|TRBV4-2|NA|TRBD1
CASSQGVSTGGDQPQHF
TGTGCCAGCAGCCAAGGGGTTTCGACAGGGGGCGATCAGCCCCAGCATTTT
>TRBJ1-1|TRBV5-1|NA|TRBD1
CASSLDRGVNTEAFF
TGCGCCAGCAGCTTGGACAGGGGAGTGAACACTGAAGCTTTCTTT
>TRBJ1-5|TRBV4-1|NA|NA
CASSQDNPGINQPQHF
TGCGCCAGCAGCCAAGATAATCCGGGGATCAATCAGCCCCAGCATTTT
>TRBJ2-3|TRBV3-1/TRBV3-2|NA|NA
CASSQEIRISDTQYF
TGTGCCAGCAGCCAAGAAATCCGGATCTCAGATACGCAGTATTTT
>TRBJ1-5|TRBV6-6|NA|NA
CASCIDNANQPQHF
TGTGCCAGTTGTATAGACAACGCCAATCAGCCCCAGCATTTT
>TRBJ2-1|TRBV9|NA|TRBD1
CASSSRTGANSEQFF
TGTGCCAGCAGCTCCCGGACAGGGGCGAACTCCGAGCAGTTCTTC
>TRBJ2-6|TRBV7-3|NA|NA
CASSLRETVAGANVLTF
TGTGCCAGCAGCTTAAGAGAAACGGTTGCCGGGGCCAACGTCCTGACTTTC
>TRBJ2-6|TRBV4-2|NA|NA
CASSQDLTRSGANVLTF
TGTGCCAGCAGCCAAGATCTAACCCGCTCTGGGGCCAACGTCCTGACTTTC
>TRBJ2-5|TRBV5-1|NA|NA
CASSLEAFGETQYF
TGCGCCAGCAGCTTGGAGGCGTTCGGCGAGACCCAGTACTTC
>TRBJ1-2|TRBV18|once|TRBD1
CASSPYPGQNFDGYTF
TGTGCCAGCTCACCTTATCCGGGACAGAACTTCGATGGCTACACCTTC
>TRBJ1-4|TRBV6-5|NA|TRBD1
CASSLTGPNEKLFF
TGTGCCAGCAGTCTGACAGGGCCTAATGAAAAACTGTTTTTT
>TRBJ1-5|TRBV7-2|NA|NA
CASSIGGGSYQPQHF
TGTGCCAGCAGCATCGGCGGGGGCTCTTATCAGCCCCAGCATTTT
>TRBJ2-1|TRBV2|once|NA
CASSDRGIEQFF
TGTGCCAGCAGTGACAGGGGTATTGAGCAGTTCTTC
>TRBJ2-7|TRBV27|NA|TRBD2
CASSQLISGGALGEQYF
TGTGCCAGCAGCCAGTTAATTAGCGGGGGGGCGTTAGGCGAGCAGTACTTC
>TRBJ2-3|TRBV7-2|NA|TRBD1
CASSSGTGGIVTDTQYF
TGTGCCAGCAGCTCAGGTACAGGGGGCATAGTCACAGATACGCAGTATTTT
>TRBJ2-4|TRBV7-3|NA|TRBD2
CASSTREGNIQYF
TGTGCCAGCAGCACCAGGGAGGGAAACATTCAGTACTTC
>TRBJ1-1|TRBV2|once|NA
CASRITGHLPEAFF
TGTGCCAGCAGGATAACCGGACACCTTCCCGAAGCTTTCTTT
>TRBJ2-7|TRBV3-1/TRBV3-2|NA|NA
CASSQDRNSYEQYF
TGTGCCAGCAGCCAAGATAGGAACTCCTACGAGCAGTACTTC
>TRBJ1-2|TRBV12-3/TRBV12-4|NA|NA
CASSLRVSYGYTF
TGTGCCAGCAGTCTCAGGGTAAGCTATGGCTACACCTTC
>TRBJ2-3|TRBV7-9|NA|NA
CASSLVGATDTQYF
TGTGCCAGCAGCTTAGTCGGGGCCACAGATACGCAGTATTTT
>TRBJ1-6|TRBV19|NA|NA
CASGADGGRSPLHF
TGTGCCAGCGGCGCCGACGGGGGCCGATCACCCCTCCACTTT
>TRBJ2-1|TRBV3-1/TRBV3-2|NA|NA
CASSLGGVGTANNEQFF
TGTGCCAGCAGCCTGGGGGGAGTAGGGACAGCCAACAATGAGCAGTTCTTC
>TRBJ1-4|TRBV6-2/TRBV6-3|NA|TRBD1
CASSYSNRGREKLFF
TGTGCCAGCAGTTACTCGAACAGGGGGCGGGAAAAACTGTTTTTT
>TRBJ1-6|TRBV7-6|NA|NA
CASSTGQNSPLHF
TGTGCCAGCAGCACCGGACAAAATTCACCCCTCCACTTT
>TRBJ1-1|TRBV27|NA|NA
CASSILLAGPGTEAFF
TGTGCCAGCAGTATCCTACTTGCGGGGCCGGGAACTGAAGCTTTCTTT
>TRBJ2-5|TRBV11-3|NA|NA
CASSLGTPGRETQYF
TGTGCCAGCAGCTTGGGGACACCGGGCAGAGAGACCCAGTACTTC
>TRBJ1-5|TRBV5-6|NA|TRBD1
CASSLEGQGSNQPQHF
TGTGCCAGCAGCTTGGAGGGACAGGGCTCTAATCAGCCCCAGCATTTT